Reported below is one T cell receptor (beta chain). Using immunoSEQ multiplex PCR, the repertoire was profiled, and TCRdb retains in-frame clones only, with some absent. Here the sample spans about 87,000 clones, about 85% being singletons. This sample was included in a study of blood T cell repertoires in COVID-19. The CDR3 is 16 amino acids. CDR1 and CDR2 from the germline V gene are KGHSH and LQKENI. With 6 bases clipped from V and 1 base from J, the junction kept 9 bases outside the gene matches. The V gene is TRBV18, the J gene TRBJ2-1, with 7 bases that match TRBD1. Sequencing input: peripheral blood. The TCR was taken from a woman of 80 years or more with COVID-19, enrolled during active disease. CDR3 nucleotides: TGTGCCAGCTCGTCGGCAGGGGGTCGGTCCTACAATGAGCAGTTCTTC. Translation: CASSSAGGRSYNEQFF.